The rows below give T cell receptor beta chains drawn from one sample of a study of CD8+CD57+ T cells in acquired aplastic anemia. TCRdb passed the reads through MiXCR, listing each CDR3 protein once. Here the sample spans roughly 290,000 distinct CDR3 sequences, approximately 57% being singletons. The sample was sorted CD4+, CD8+, or CD8+CD57+ T cells (not recorded which) from PBMCs. The receptors were sampled from a human donor with aplastic anemia. CDR3s include the opening cysteine and the closing phenylalanine or tryptophan. The D gene is left open where the match is weak.

16	TRBJ1-6	NA	TRBV19	CASSTSGTPYNSPLHF
15	TRBJ2-1	NA	TRBV10-3	CASSPLAGSYNEQFF
15	TRBJ1-5	TRBD1	TRBV19	CASSVGTGGNQPQHF
15	TRBJ2-1	NA	TRBV15	CATSRDRSGINEQFF
11	TRBJ2-1	TRBD1	TRBV29-1	CSAEDRVEQFF
11	TRBJ1-1	NA	TRBV29-1	CSVSEEGQAFF
14	TRBJ2-1	TRBD2	TRBV3-1	CASSQAGGLNEQFF
13	TRBJ1-5	NA	TRBV10-2	CASSDSLSQPQHF
11	TRBJ2-3	NA	TRBV10-3	CATGGEDTQYF
16	TRBJ2-7	TRBD1	TRBV11-3	CASSPRTGQGAYEQYF
15	TRBJ2-7	NA	TRBV25-1	CASSEYFGSSYEQYF
16	TRBJ2-1	NA	TRBV20-1	CSASPPLTDLYNEQFF
11	TRBJ2-7	NA	TRBV7-6	CASSPNDEQYF
13	TRBJ2-1	TRBD2	TRBV2	CASYRPSGGEQFF
14	TRBJ2-7	TRBD2	TRBV13	CASRGEGTNNEQYF
16	TRBJ2-7	TRBD2	TRBV6-1	CASSEAWLAGAYEQYF
15	TRBJ2-7	TRBD2	TRBV5-5	CASSLGVAGEYEQYF
15	TRBJ1-1	TRBD1	TRBV7-2	CASSSDRGRGTEAFF
15	TRBJ2-7	TRBD1	TRBV6-6	CASSSPGQGAFEQYF
13	TRBJ2-2	NA	TRBV6-4	CASKDTGSGELFF
14	TRBJ2-7	NA	TRBV10-3	CAISEGSSSYEQYF
12	TRBJ2-7	TRBD2	TRBV10-2	CASSGTSSEQYF
13	TRBJ1-2	TRBD1	TRBV6-5	CASRLQGANGYTF
16	TRBJ2-3	NA	TRBV9	CASSVKGDHHGDTQYF
14	TRBJ2-3	NA	TRBV7-2	CASSQTTSTDTQYF
15	TRBJ2-1	TRBD2	TRBV9	CASSDERGGYNEQFF
15	TRBJ1-4	NA	TRBV5-1	CASSLGGTSDEKLFF
13	TRBJ1-2	TRBD1	TRBV19	CASLGQGPYGYTF
13	TRBJ1-2	TRBD1	TRBV2	CASSWTGEPGYTF
13	TRBJ2-3	TRBD2	TRBV19	CASNLASGGLQYF
14	TRBJ2-1	NA	TRBV15	CATSRTERHNEQFF
12	TRBJ2-7	NA	TRBV20-1	CSASTPRSEQYF
14	TRBJ1-2	NA	TRBV2	CASSVGGGADGYTF
12	TRBJ2-3	TRBD2	TRBV29-1	CSVSRGGDTQYF
15	TRBJ2-5	TRBD1	TRBV20-1	CSASRKTGVQETQYF
13	TRBJ2-1	TRBD1	TRBV5-1	CASSYPGGNEQFF
16	TRBJ2-1	NA	TRBV7-9	CASSPGGVSFYNEQFF
14	TRBJ1-2	TRBD1	TRBV6-5	CASRYQGVDYGYTF
13	TRBJ2-5	NA	TRBV13	CASSSWGRETQYF
16	TRBJ2-1	TRBD2	TRBV2	CASSAERGAGRNEQFF
13	TRBJ1-6	TRBD1	TRBV30	CAAQGDSYSPLHF
12	TRBJ2-2	TRBD2	TRBV10-3	CAIKGTSGELFF
12	TRBJ2-7	NA	TRBV29-1	CSVADGRYEQYF
19	TRBJ2-5	TRBD2	TRBV20-1	CSASDLGGLAGGYQETQYF
16	TRBJ2-2	NA	TRBV5-1	CASSLSGAPNTGELFF
16	TRBJ2-7	NA	TRBV6-5	CASSYEPPRQTDEQYF